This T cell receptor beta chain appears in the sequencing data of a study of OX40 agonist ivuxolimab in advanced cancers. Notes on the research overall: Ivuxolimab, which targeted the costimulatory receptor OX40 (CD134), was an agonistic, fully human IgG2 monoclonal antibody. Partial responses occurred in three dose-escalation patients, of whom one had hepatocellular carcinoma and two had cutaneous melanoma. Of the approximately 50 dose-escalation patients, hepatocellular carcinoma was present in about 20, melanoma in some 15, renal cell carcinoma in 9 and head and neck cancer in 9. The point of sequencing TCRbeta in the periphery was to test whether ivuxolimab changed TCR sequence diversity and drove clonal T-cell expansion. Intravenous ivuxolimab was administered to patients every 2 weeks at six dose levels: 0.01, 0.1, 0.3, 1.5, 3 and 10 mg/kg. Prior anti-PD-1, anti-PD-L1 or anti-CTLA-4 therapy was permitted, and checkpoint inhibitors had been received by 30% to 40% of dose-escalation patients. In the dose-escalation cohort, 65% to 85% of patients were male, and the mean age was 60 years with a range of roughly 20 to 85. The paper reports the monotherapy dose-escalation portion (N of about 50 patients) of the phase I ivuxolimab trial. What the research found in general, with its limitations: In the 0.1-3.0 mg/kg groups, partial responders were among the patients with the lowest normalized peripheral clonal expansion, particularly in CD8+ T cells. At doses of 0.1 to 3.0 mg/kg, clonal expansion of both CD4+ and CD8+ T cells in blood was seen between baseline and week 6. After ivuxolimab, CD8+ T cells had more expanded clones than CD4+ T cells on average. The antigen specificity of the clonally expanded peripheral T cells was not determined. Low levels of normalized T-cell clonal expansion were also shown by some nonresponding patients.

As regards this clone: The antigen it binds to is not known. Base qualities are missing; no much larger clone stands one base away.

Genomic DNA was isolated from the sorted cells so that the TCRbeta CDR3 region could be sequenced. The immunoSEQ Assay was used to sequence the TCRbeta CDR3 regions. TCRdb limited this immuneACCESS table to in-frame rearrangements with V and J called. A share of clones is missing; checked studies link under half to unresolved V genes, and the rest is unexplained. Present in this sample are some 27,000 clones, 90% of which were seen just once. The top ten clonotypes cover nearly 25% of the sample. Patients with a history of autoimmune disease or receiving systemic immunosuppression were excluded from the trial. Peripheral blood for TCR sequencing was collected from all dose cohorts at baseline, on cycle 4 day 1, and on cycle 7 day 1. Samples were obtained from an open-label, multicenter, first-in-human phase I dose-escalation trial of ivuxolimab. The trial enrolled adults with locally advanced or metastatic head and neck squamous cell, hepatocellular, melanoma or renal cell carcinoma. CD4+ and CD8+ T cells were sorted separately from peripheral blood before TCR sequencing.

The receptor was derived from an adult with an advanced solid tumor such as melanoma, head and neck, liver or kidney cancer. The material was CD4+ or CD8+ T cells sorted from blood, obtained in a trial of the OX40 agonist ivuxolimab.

CDR3 protein: CASSHGTGSYEQYF. The DNA reads as follows: TGCGCCAGCAGCCACGGGACAGGCTCCTACGAGCAGTACTTC. Recombination connected TRBV4-1 to TRBJ2-7; a stretch of 8 junction bases matches TRBD1. Clipping removes 3 bases from V and 0 bases from J, with 1 as the unmatched junction base count. The CDR3 measures 14 amino acids from cysteine to phenylalanine. This entry keeps only the CDR3 DNA: 42 bases, framed from base 1. From a lookup of the germline V gene, CDR1 and CDR2 are MGHRA and YSYEKL.